Given below is one T cell receptor (beta chain) in context. The germline gene is not matched at one end of the junction; a read error may be the cause. This entry belongs to a study of technical replicates of blood from four donors. The assay was immunoSEQ multiplex PCR, and TCRdb's table has in-frame clones only and misses some. The sample contains tens of thousands of clones, approximately 97% of which appear only once. The germline gives CDR1 SGHAT, CDR2 FQNNGV. This CDR3 contains 11 residues. The source is a human donor in good health. The V call is TRBV11-2, the J call TRBJ2-7, with D possibly being TRBD1 (5 bases). Sequencing was carried out using T cells isolated from PBMCs. The CDR3 loop is CASSLGNRLDF. CDR3 nucleotides: TGTGCCAGCAGCTTAGGAAACAGGCTCGACTTC.